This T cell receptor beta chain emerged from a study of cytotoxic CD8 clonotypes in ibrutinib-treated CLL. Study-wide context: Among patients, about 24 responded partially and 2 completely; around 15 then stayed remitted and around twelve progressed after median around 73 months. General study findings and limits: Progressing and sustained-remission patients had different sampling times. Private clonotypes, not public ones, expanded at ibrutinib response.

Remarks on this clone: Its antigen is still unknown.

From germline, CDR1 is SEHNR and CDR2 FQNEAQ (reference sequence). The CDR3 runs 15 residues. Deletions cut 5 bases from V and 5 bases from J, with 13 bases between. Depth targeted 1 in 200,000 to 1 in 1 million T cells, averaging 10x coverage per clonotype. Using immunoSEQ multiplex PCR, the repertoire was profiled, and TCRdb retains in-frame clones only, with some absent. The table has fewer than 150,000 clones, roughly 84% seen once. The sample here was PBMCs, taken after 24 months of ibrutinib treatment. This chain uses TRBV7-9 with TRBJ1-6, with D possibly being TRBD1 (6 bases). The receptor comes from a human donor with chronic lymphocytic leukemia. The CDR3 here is CASSPSGHNNSPLHF. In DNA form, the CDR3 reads TGTGCCAGCAGCCCTTCGGGACATAATAATTCACCCCTCCACTTT.